One sample yielded the 16 T cell receptor beta chains listed below, sequenced in a study of tumor-infiltrating lymphocytes in primary liver carcinoma. A constant-region primer served to make TCR beta cDNA from about 0.5 ug total RNA. Modified slightly, ARM-PCR produced TCR beta libraries over three nested multiplex PCR rounds. Each of the first two PCR rounds ran roughly 9 cycles with TRBV1-TRBV30 forward and C-beta reverse primers. Each CDR3 protein is one row after TCRdb ran MiXCR on the multiplex PCR reads. The table shows over 250,000 distinct CDR3 sequences, with about three fifths occurring only once. Blood RNA was derived from unsorted whole blood, and germline DNA was extracted too. The sequenced sample was peripheral blood. All receptors derive from a woman in her twenties or thirties with primary liver carcinoma and hepatitis B virus infection.

This chain connects TRBV6-5 to TRBJ2-2; D may be TRBD2 (6 bases). This CDR3 is 16 amino acids long. Germline V CDR1 and CDR2: MNHEY, SVGAGI. Trimming stripped 2 bases from V and 1 base from J, with 11 bases between. CDR3 loop: CASSYGGNRNTGELFF. The DNA of the CDR3 is TGTGCCAGCAGTTACGGCGGGAATAGGAACACCGGGGAGCTGTTTTTT.

For the CDR3, the DNA is TGCAATGTGAGGGTTCCGCGGAGGGAATCACAAGAGACCCAGTACTTC. Residues: CNVRVPRRESQETQYF. The rearrangement joins TRBV29-1 to TRBJ2-5; tentatively, D is TRBD2 (6 bases). The length of the CDR3 is 16 residues. Per the germline V gene, CDR1 is SQVTM and CDR2 is ANQGSEA. Drawing the rest from reference TRBV29-1 and TRBJ2-5, the complete variable domain is SAVISQKPSRDICQRGTSLTIQCQVDSQVTMMFWYRQQPGQSLTLIATANQGSEATYESGFVIDKFPISRPNLTFSTLTVSNMSPEDSSIYLCNVRVPRRESQETQYFGPGTRLLVL.

Concerning this clonotype itself: This may be a read error, as it is one base from a much larger clone. V is TRBV6-2 or TRBV6-3 and J is TRBJ2-1, with D possibly being TRBD1 (5 bases). CDR1 and CDR2 from the germline V gene are MNHEY and SVGEGT. The CDR3 consists of 15 residues. CDR3 in DNA: TGTGCCAGCAGTTCACCCCGACAGTCCTGCAATGAGCAGTTCTTC. Translating it yields CASSSPRQSCNEQFF.

This chain connects TRBV4-1 to TRBJ2-5; 7 bases are a match to TRBD2. Losses at the gene ends were 4 bases for V and 1 base for J; bases not matched to a gene: 12. The V gene's germline CDR1 is MGHRA and CDR2 YSYEKL. There are 17 residues in the CDR3. The CDR3 spells CASSRTTSLGIQETQYF. The CDR3 bases are TGCGCCAGCAGCCGAACGACTAGCTTAGGAATCCAAGAGACCCAGTACTTC.

This clonotype occurred a few times. The chain employs TRBV6-6 and TRBJ2-5; 9 positions agree with TRBD1. Per the germline V gene, CDR1 is MNHNY and CDR2 is SVGAGI (reference sequence). The junction had 7 bases not matched to a gene; V was cut back by 2 bases and J by 3 bases. The CDR3 runs to 16 residues. CDR3 DNA sequence: TGTGCCAGCAGTTACACCCACACAGGGGGCAAAGAGACCCAGTACTTC. Translated, it gives CASSYTHTGGKETQYF.

Ten or more counts support this clonotype. V usage is TRBV4-2 and J usage is TRBJ2-7; unclear D gene. The CDR3 spans 12 residues. Trimming left V 0 bases short and J 9 bases short, with 9 bases between. Germline CDR1 is LGHNA and CDR2 is YNFKEQ. The CDR3 coding sequence is TGTGCCAGCAGCCAAGAACCCACCACGCAGTACTTC. Its translation is CASSQEPTTQYF.

The rearrangement joins TRBV6-5 to TRBJ2-1, with no clear D. This CDR3 has 15 amino acids. Per germline, CDR1 MNHEY and CDR2 SVGAGI. Trimming removed 5 bases at V and 5 bases at J, with 16 bases between. The CDR3 DNA follows: TGTGCCAGCAGTACCCCGTGGCAAGGCGACAATGAGCAGTTCTTC. Translating gives CASSTPWQGDNEQFF.

Note on this clonotype: With a much larger clone just one base away, this may be a read error. The gene calls are TRBV5-5 and TRBJ1-2, with D perhaps matching TRBD1 (5 bases). Germline lookup yields CDR1 SGHKS and CDR2 YYEKEE (reference sequence). The CDR3 has 13 amino acids. The CDR3 spells CAGSSGVNYGYTF. DNA for the CDR3: TGTGCCGGCAGCTCGGGGGTTAACTATGGCTACACCTTC.

This clonotype was detected ten times or more. The chain employs TRBV11-2 and TRBJ2-2; 9 bases align to TRBD2. In germline, CDR1 is SGHAT, CDR2 FQNNGV. The ends lost 3 bases at V and 5 bases at J; junction bases unmatched: 4. This CDR3 has 15 residues. The CDR3 protein is CASSLRTSGTGELFF. CDR3 sequence (DNA): TGTGCCAGCAGCTTGCGAACTAGCGGGACCGGGGAGCTGTTTTTT.

The chain carries TRBV7-9 and TRBJ2-2; 12 bases map to TRBD2. The CDR3 sequence is 16 residues long. Germline-derived CDR1 and CDR2 are SEHNR and FQNEAQ (reference sequence). The V segment lost 5 bases and the J segment 7 bases; nucleotides outside the gene matches: 8. The CDR3 nucleotides read TGTGCCAGCAGCCCCCCTAGCGGGAGGGCCCACGGGGAGCTGTTTTTT. Its translation: CASSPPSGRAHGELFF.

This sequence joins TRBV29-1 and TRBJ2-1, with no clear D. Trimming removed 4 bases at V and 6 bases at J, with 13 bases between. The CDR3 covers 13 residues. Germline lookup yields CDR1 SQVTM and CDR2 ANQGSEA. In DNA form, the CDR3 reads TGCAGCGTTGGAGAGGTATGGCGCAATGAGCAGTTCTTC. This codes for CSVGEVWRNEQFF.

This clonotype was counted many times. V is TRBV4-1 and J is TRBJ2-3; TRBD2 matches at 11 bases. This CDR3 spans 19 amino acids. Trimming took 3 bases from V and 4 from J; bases not matched to a gene: 15. Germline CDR1 reads MGHRA; CDR2 reads YSYEKL. CDR3 amino acids: CASSHPGLAVAATADTQYF. CDR3 nucleotides: TGCGCCAGCAGCCACCCGGGACTAGCGGTCGCCGCTACCGCAGATACGCAGTATTTT.

To note about this clonotype: The junction differs from germline at one of its ends, possibly a read error. The chain carries TRBV2 and TRBJ2-7; no definite D call. This CDR3 comprises 12 residues. The germline V gene has CDR1 SNHLY and CDR2 FYNNEI. CDR3 in DNA: TGTGCCAGCATTGGGTTCGCCTACGACCAGTACTTC. Protein sequence: CASIGFAYDQYF.

This clonotype was seen a few times. V usage is TRBV29-1 and J usage is TRBJ2-3; 7 bases line up with TRBD2. The CDR3 has 14 residues. The junction had 6 bases not matched to a gene; V was cut back by 4 bases and J by 2 bases. Germline CDR1 reads SQVTM; CDR2 reads ANQGSEA. The CDR3 bases are TGCAGCGTTGCCGGCGGGAGTTACACAGATACGCAGTATTTT. Translation gives CSVAGGSYTDTQYF.

V is TRBV30 and J is TRBJ2-3, with TRBD1 as a possible D gene (6 bases). Trimming cost V 0 bases and J 6 bases, with 10 bases left between them. CDR3 length equals 13 residues. Looked up from germline, CDR1 is GTSNPN and CDR2 is SVGIG (reference sequence). The CDR3 spells CAWSVLQGDTQYF. The CDR3 nucleotides are TGTGCCTGGAGTGTACTTCAGGGGGATACGCAGTATTTT.

This clonotype was picked up a small number of times. The V gene is TRBV6-5, the J gene TRBJ2-1; D may be TRBD1 (6 bases). Germline CDR1 reads MNHEY; CDR2 reads SVGAGI. This CDR3 contains 17 residues. V was clipped by 0 bases and J by 0 bases, with 12 bases between them. The CDR3 DNA follows: TGTGCCAGCAGTTACTCTTTGGACAGAGGCTCCTACAATGAGCAGTTCTTC. Protein sequence: CASSYSLDRGSYNEQFF.